The 16 T cell receptor beta chains reported below all come from one sample, sequenced in a study of blood T cells in healthy people across ages. Together with a sample-barcoded 5' primer, a J-beta primer mix was included in a second PCR lasting about 7 to 12 cycles. TCRdb reprocessed the 5' RACE reads with MiXCR, giving one entry per CDR3 protein. This sample yields hundreds of thousands of distinct CDR3 sequences, of which roughly 49% are seen a single time; 25% to 35% belongs to the top ten. Sequences were obtained from blood. The receptors were gathered from an older woman in good health.

This clonotype came up once. The chain links TRBV4-3 to TRBJ2-5; no firm D call. The CDR3 spans 16 residues. Trimming shortened V by 8 bases and J by 1 base, and 20 bases separated the two germline ends. CDR1 is LGHNA and CDR2 is YSLEER in the germline V gene. CDR3 residues: CASSPGLGKGQETQYF. The DNA for the CDR3 is TGCGCCAGCTCCCCTGGGTTGGGAAAGGGCCAAGAGACCCAGTACTTC.

This sequence joins TRBV6-1 and TRBJ2-6; D is unclear. The CDR3 is made up of 18 amino acids. The V gene's germline CDR1 is MNHNS and CDR2 SASEGT. Trimming removed 6 bases at V and 0 bases at J, with 18 bases between. CDR3 residues: CASRPLRAILSGANVLTF. In nucleotides, the CDR3 is TGTGCCAGCAGACCCTTGAGAGCGATACTCTCTGGGGCCAACGTCCTGACTTTC.

This clonotype was seen more than once but under ten times. The V gene is TRBV9, the J gene TRBJ1-1, with TRBD1 matching 9 bases. Germline assignment: CDR1 SGDLS and CDR2 YYNGEE. There are 14 residues in the CDR3. The V segment lost 4 bases and the J segment 0 bases; nucleotides outside the gene matches: 1. The CDR3 protein is CASSRTGVNTEAFF. The CDR3, as DNA: TGTGCCAGCAGCCGGACAGGGGTGAACACTGAAGCTTTCTTT.

The chain employs TRBV9 and TRBJ2-5; 8 bases map to TRBD1. The CDR3 contains 14 residues. The trim removed 4 bases at V and 5 bases at J, leaving 7 bases unmatched. Germline V CDR1 and CDR2: SGDLS, YYNGEE. The CDR3 DNA reads as TGTGCCAGCAGCCAGGACAGGGCTCGGGAGACCCAGTACTTC. It is translated as CASSQDRARETQYF.

V and J are TRBV15 and TRBJ2-5, with TRBD1 matching over 7 bases. This CDR3 has 14 residues. V shed 6 bases and J 0 bases; nucleotides not matched to a gene: 4. The germline V gene has CDR1 LNHNV and CDR2 YYDKDF (reference sequence). The CDR3 sequence: CATSLDRNQETQYF. In DNA, the CDR3 is TGTGCCACCAGTCTGGACAGGAACCAAGAGACCCAGTACTTC.

V and J are TRBV27 and TRBJ2-1; D tentatively reads TRBD1 or TRBD2 (5 bases each). The length of the CDR3 is 15 residues. Trimming shortened V by 10 bases and J by 10 bases, and 26 bases separated the two germline ends. CDR1 and CDR2 (germline): MNHEY, SMNVEV (reference sequence). The CDR3 sequence: CANSLGRGSYREQFF. The CDR3 DNA reads TGTGCCAACAGCCTGGGGAGAGGCTCCTACAGGGAGCAGTTCTTC.

The V and J genes are TRBV4-3 and TRBJ2-7; D may be TRBD1 (6 bases). This CDR3 region has 14 residues. V was clipped by 4 bases and J by 2 bases, with 12 bases between them. Looked up from germline, CDR1 is LGHNA and CDR2 is YSLEER. The CDR3, as DNA: TGCGCCAGCAGCCGCTTACAGGGCCCCTACGAGCAGTACTTC. Protein: CASSRLQGPYEQYF.

With regard to this clonotype: It is likely a read error, because the conserved phenylalanine at the end of the CDR3 is missing. The chain carries TRBV28 and TRBJ2-1; the D gene is possibly TRBD1 (5 bases). Trimming took off 2 bases at V and 0 bases at J, with 17 bases between the two ends. Germline CDR1 is MDHEN and CDR2 is SYDVKM. The CDR3 runs 18 residues. This chain's CDR3 is CASSLMGLGRSSYNEQFL. The CDR3 region has the DNA TGTGCCAGCAGTTTAATGGGGCTAGGACGAAGCTCCTACAATGAGCAGTTCTTG.

This clonotype turned up a few times. The chain carries TRBV29-1 and TRBJ1-2, with TRBD1 identical over 9 bases. CDR1 and CDR2 (germline): SQVTM, ANQGSEA. J was trimmed by 4 bases and V by 8 bases; bases with no gene match: 8. The CDR3 extends over 13 amino acids. The CDR3 here is CSLRTGDVYGYTF. Here the CDR3 DNA reads TGCAGCCTTCGGACAGGGGACGTCTATGGCTACACCTTC.

The V call is TRBV7-9, the J call TRBJ2-1; D is perhaps TRBD1 or TRBD2 (5 bases each). Trimming left V 5 bases short and J 8 bases short, with 19 bases between. This CDR3 comprises 15 residues. Germline V gene data show CDR1 as SEHNR and CDR2 as FQNEAQ (reference sequence). The CDR3, as DNA: TGTGCCAGCAGCAGGCCGGGACCCGATGGGGATGAGCAGTTCTTC. It is translated as CASSRPGPDGDEQFF.

There are a few counts of this clonotype. The V gene is TRBV5-1, the J gene TRBJ2-7, with D unresolved. This CDR3 has 15 amino acids. Between the trimmed V and J ends, which lost 0 bases and 3 bases, there was a span of 13 bases. Germline CDR1 and CDR2: SGHRS and YFSETQ. In DNA, the CDR3 is TGCGCCAGCAGCTTGGATCTTCGGAGCGTCTACGAGCAGTACTTC. It yields the protein CASSLDLRSVYEQYF.

The gene calls are TRBV12-3 or TRBV12-4 and TRBJ1-5; tentative D call: TRBD1 (6 bases). The CDR3 sequence is 14 residues long. The V and J ends lost 3 bases and 6 bases respectively, with 12 bases between them. CDR3 nucleotides: TGTGCCAGCAGTTTCCGACAGGCAGGTCAGCCCCAGCATTTT. This encodes CASSFRQAGQPQHF.

V gene TRBV20-1 combines with J gene TRBJ2-4; no definite D call. The germline V gene has CDR1 DFQATT and CDR2 SNEGSKA (reference sequence). This CDR3 contains 13 residues. V lost 2 bases and J 2 bases, leaving 7 bases between the germline ends. The CDR3 reads CSARPWTKNIQYF. DNA for the CDR3: TGCAGTGCTAGACCGTGGACCAAAAACATTCAGTACTTC.

This clonotype has just one count. V and J are TRBV2 and TRBJ1-5, with D possibly being TRBD1 (6 bases). Germline V gene data show CDR1 as SNHLY and CDR2 as FYNNEI. The ends were cut back, 1 base at V and 7 bases at J, with 8 bases in the middle. This CDR3 comprises 13 residues. The CDR3 loop reads CASSEGTEQPQHF. In nucleotides, the CDR3 is TGTGCCAGCAGTGAAGGGACAGAACAGCCCCAGCATTTT.

V is TRBV3-1 and J is TRBJ2-1; tentative D call: TRBD1 (6 bases). Germline V lookup: CDR1 LGHDT, CDR2 YNNKEL (reference sequence). V shed 4 bases and J shed 5 bases, with 18 bases lying between them. The CDR3 extends over 16 amino acids. The DNA of the CDR3 is TGTGCCAGCAGCCTAGCCCTCACGGGACACAACAATGAGCAGTTCTTC. The encoded protein is CASSLALTGHNNEQFF.

The rearrangement links TRBV20-1 to TRBJ2-6, with 8 bases aligning to TRBD1. Germline loops: CDR1 DFQATT, CDR2 SNEGSKA (reference sequence). This CDR3 contains 16 residues. V trimming: 5 bases; J trimming: 3 bases; junction bases outside the gene matches: 9. In nucleotides, the CDR3 is TGCAGTGCTCGAAAGACAGGGGTAGGTGGGGCCAACGTCCTGACTTTC. This sequence encodes CSARKTGVGGANVLTF.